This TCR beta chain was sequenced for a study of control samples from healthy donors and cancer patients. The repertoire was sequenced with immunoSEQ multiplex PCR; TCRdb's copy has only in-frame clones and lacks some. The table lists roughly 100,000 clones, over 85% of them singletons. The V end was cut by 3 bases, the J end by 4 bases, with 12 bases between. This CDR3 is built from 14 residues. Germline values: CDR1 KGHSH, CDR2 LQKENI. The sequencing sample was made of blood. The chain joins TRBV18 to TRBJ1-2, with D perhaps TRBD1 (5 bases). The receptor comes from a human donor in good health. The donor label of this sample is uncertain. The CDR3 loop reads CASSPDQGSYGYTF. The CDR3 DNA follows: TGTGCCAGCTCACCCGATCAGGGTAGCTATGGCTACACCTTC.